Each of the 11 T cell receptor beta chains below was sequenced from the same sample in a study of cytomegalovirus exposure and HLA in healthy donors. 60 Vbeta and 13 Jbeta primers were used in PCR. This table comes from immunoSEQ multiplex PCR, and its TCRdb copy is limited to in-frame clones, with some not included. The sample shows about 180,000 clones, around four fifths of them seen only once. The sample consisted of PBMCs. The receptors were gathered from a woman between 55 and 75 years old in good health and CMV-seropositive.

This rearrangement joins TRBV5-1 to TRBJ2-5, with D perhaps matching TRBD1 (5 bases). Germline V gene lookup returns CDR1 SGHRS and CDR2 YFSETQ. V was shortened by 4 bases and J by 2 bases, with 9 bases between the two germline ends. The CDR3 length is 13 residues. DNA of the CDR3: TGCGCCAGCAGCAATCGACAGCAAGAGACCCAGTACTTC. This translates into CASSNRQQETQYF.

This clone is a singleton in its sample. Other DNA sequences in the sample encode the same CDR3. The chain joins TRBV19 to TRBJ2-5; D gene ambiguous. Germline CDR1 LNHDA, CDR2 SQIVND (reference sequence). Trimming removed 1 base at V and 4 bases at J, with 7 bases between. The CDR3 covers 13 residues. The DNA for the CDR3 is TGTGCCAGTAGTATAGTACGAGGAGAGACCCAGTACTTC. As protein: CASSIVRGETQYF.

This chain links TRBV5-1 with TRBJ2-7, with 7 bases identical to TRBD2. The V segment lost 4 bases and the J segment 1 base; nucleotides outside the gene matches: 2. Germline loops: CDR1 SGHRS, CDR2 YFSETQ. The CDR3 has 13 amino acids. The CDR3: CASSQRDSYEQYF. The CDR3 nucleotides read TGCGCCAGCAGCCAGCGGGATTCCTACGAGCAGTACTTC.

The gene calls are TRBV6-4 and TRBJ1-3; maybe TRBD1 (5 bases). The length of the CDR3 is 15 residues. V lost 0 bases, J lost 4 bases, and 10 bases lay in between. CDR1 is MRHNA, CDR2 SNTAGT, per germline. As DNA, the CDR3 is TGTGCCAGCAGTGACTCGCAGGGACTAGGAAACACCATATATTTT. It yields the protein CASSDSQGLGNTIYF.

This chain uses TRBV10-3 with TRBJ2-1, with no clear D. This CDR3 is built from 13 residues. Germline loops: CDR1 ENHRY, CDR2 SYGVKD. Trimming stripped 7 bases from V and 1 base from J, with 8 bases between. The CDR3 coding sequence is TGTGCCATCAAAAGCGATTCCTACAATGAGCAGTTCTTC. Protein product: CAIKSDSYNEQFF.

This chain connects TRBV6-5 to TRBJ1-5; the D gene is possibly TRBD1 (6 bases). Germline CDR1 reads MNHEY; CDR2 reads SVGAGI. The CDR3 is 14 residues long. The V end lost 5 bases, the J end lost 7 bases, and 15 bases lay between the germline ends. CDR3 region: CASSESGVGQPQHF. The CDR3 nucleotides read TGTGCCAGCAGTGAATCAGGGGTTGGACAGCCCCAGCATTTT.

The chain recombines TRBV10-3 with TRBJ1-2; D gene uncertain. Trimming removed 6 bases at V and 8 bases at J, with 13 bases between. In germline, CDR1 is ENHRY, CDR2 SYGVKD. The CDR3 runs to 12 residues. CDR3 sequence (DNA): TGTGCCATCAGCTCACAAGAGAGGGGCTACACCTTC. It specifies CAISSQERGYTF.

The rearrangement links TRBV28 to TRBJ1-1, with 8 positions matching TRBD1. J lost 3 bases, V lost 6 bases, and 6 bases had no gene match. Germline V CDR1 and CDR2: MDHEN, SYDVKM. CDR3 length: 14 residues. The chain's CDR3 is CASRNRGWDTEAFF. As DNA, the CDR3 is TGTGCCAGCAGAAACAGGGGGTGGGACACTGAAGCTTTCTTT.

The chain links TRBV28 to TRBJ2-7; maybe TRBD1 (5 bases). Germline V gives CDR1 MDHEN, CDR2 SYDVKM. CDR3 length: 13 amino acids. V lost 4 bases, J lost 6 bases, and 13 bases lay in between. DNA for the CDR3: TGTGCCAGCAGTTCCGAGACAGTCGGCGAGCAGTACTTC. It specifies CASSSETVGEQYF.

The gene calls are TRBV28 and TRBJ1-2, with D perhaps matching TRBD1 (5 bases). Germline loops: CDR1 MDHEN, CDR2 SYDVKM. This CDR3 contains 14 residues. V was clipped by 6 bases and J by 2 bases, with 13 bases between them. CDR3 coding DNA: TGTGCCAGCAGCATAGGGGTTGGAAACTATGGCTACACCTTC. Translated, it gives CASSIGVGNYGYTF.

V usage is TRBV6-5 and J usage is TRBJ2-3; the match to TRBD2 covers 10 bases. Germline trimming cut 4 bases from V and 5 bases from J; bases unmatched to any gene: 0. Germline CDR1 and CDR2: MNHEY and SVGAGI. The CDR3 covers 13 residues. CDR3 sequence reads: CASSLAGGDTQYF. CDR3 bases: TGTGCCAGCAGTTTAGCGGGAGGAGATACGCAGTATTTT.